This entry lists 24 T cell receptor beta chains sequenced from one sample in a study of identical twins. TCRdb used MiXCR to reprocess the 5' RACE reads, holding one entry per CDR3 protein. Of hundreds of thousands of distinct CDR3 sequences listed, under 8.5% are singletons. This sample also appeared in a second study, on yellow fever vaccine responses in identical twins.

The sequenced material came from PBMCs. The receptors shown here come from a woman younger than 30 in good health.

The rearrangement joins TRBV28 to TRBJ2-7; 8 bases match TRBD2. The V gene's germline CDR1 is MDHEN and CDR2 SYDVKM. This CDR3 contains 16 residues. With 3 bases clipped from V and 3 bases from J, the junction kept 10 bases outside the gene matches. The CDR3: CASSLGSSGGHYEQYF. Written as DNA, the CDR3 is TGTGCCAGCAGTTTGGGGTCGTCGGGGGGGCACTACGAGCAGTACTTC.

The sample holds a few counts of this clonotype. The rearrangement links TRBV11-1 to TRBJ2-1, with TRBD2 identical over 11 bases. In germline, CDR1 is SGHAT, CDR2 FQDESV (reference sequence). The CDR3 has 18 amino acids. J lost 4 bases, V lost 5 bases, and 13 bases had no gene match. The DNA of the CDR3 is TGTGCCAGCAGCCAAGCTCCAGGGTTAGCGGGGGGGTACAATGAGCAGTTCTTC. Translation: CASSQAPGLAGGYNEQFF.

This clonotype was picked up a small number of times. A junction boundary mismatches the germline segment, possibly from a read error. V is TRBV28 and J is TRBJ2-7; the D gene could be TRBD1 or TRBD2 (6 bases each). The CDR3 has 14 amino acids. The germline CDR1 and CDR2 sequences are MDHEN and SYDVKM. CDR3 bases: TGTCCCAGCAGTTTTACGGGGGCGAGATACGAGCAGTACTTC. This codes for CPSSFTGARYEQYF.

The rearrangement links TRBV4-1 to TRBJ2-5; tentatively, D is TRBD1 (6 bases). The CDR3 length is 14 residues. Per the germline V gene, CDR1 is MGHRA and CDR2 is YSYEKL. V lost 3 bases to trimming and J lost 4 bases, with 12 bases between them. The CDR3 DNA is TGCGCCAGCAGCCACAAAGGGGGTCCAGAGACCCAGTACTTC. This gives the protein CASSHKGGPETQYF.

The table lists this clonotype with a few counts. The rearrangement uses TRBV19 and TRBJ1-5, with a possible D match to TRBD1 (5 bases). V was clipped by 7 bases and J by 1 base, with 11 bases between them. The CDR3 sequence is 14 residues long. Germline lookup yields CDR1 LNHDA and CDR2 SQIVND (reference sequence). The DNA for the CDR3 is TGTGCCAGTACCAACTGGGGGAGCAATCAGCCCCAGCATTTT. It translates to CASTNWGSNQPQHF.

This clonotype was recorded at least ten times. The V and J genes are TRBV7-8 and TRBJ1-1; TRBD1 is a possible D gene (5 bases). Looked up from germline, CDR1 is SGHVS and CDR2 is FQNEAQ. Trimming cost V 2 bases and J 5 bases, with 12 bases left between them. The CDR3 is made up of 14 amino acids. The CDR3 DNA sequence: TGTGCCAGCAGCTTATCGGGGCTCTGGACTGAAGCTTTCTTT. Protein sequence: CASSLSGLWTEAFF.

The CDR3: CASSLSDGRERETQYF. CDR3 nucleotides: TGTGCCAGCAGCCTTTCCGATGGGCGGGAGAGAGAGACCCAGTACTTC. V and J are TRBV7-9 and TRBJ2-5; 7 nucleotides agree with TRBD2. This CDR3 comprises 16 residues. Trimming removed 5 bases from V and 4 bases from J; junction bases left unmatched: 13. The germline V gene encodes CDR1 SEHNR and CDR2 FQNEAQ (reference sequence).

In its sample, this clonotype was seen many times. This sequence joins TRBV7-9 and TRBJ2-1; no clear D gene. The CDR3 has 12 amino acids. V was trimmed by 4 bases and J by 7 bases, leaving 8 bases between them. CDR1 SEHNR and CDR2 FQNEAQ come from the germline V gene (reference sequence). CDR3 DNA: TGTGCCAGCAGCTCTGATACAAATGAGCAGTTCTTC. Its translation is CASSSDTNEQFF. Combining the CDR3 with reference TRBV7-9 and TRBJ2-1 gives the whole variable domain DTGVSQNPRHKITKRGQNVTFRCDPISEHNRLYWYRQTLGQGPEFLTYFQNEAQLEKSRLLSDRFSAERPKGSFSTLEIQRTEQGDSAMYLCASSSDTNEQFFGPGTRLTVL.

This clonotype was observed a few times. The chain is built from TRBV20-1 and TRBJ2-7; 8 bases agree with TRBD2. With 0 bases clipped from V and 3 bases from J, the junction kept 7 bases outside the gene matches. The CDR3 is 15 residues long. CDR1 and CDR2 (germline): DFQATT, SNEGSKA (reference sequence). The CDR3 sequence: CSAREITGGIYEQYF. The CDR3 bases are TGCAGTGCTAGAGAGATCACGGGGGGGATCTACGAGCAGTACTTC.

This clonotype was seen at least ten times. The V call is TRBV27, the J call TRBJ2-2, with 7 nucleotides matching TRBD2. Germline assignment: CDR1 MNHEY and CDR2 SMNVEV (reference sequence). The CDR3 loop spans 13 amino acids. J lost 4 bases, V lost 8 bases, and 4 bases had no gene match. The CDR3 sequence: CASRGVGTGELFF. The CDR3 DNA follows: TGTGCCAGCCGGGGGGTCGGCACCGGGGAGCTGTTTTTT.

V usage is TRBV6-6 and J usage is TRBJ1-4, with D uncertain. Germline CDR1 reads MNHNY; CDR2 reads SVGAGI (reference sequence). The CDR3 length is 12 residues. V was pared by 0 bases and J by 13 bases, with 9 bases between. The CDR3 sequence is CASSYSSGGLFF. The CDR3 bases are TGTGCCAGCAGTTACTCGAGCGGTGGACTGTTTTTT.

This clonotype was seen at least ten times. The gene calls are TRBV20-1 and TRBJ1-1; 12 bases fit TRBD1. V was clipped by 8 bases and J by 4 bases; unmatched bases: 2. There are 12 residues in the CDR3. Germline CDR1 reads DFQATT; CDR2 reads SNEGSKA (reference sequence). The DNA of the CDR3 is TGCAGTCAGGGACAGGGGGCCACTGAAGCTTTCTTT. Protein sequence: CSQGQGATEAFF.

In its sample, this clonotype was seen many times. The chain recombines TRBV18 with TRBJ2-4; D is unresolved. Trimming stripped 3 bases from V and 5 bases from J, with 17 bases between. Germline CDR1 reads KGHSH; CDR2 reads LQKENI. The CDR3 covers 16 residues. The CDR3 DNA follows: TGTGCCAGCTCACCTCCCCGGTGGCAGGAAGAAAACATTCAGTACTTC. It specifies CASSPPRWQEENIQYF.

This clonotype was observed a few times. V usage is TRBV10-3 and J usage is TRBJ2-5; 8 positions agree with TRBD1. With V trimmed by 4 bases and J by 4 bases, 2 bases remained unmatched. The CDR3 is made up of 13 amino acids. Germline CDR1 ENHRY, CDR2 SYGVKD. The CDR3 nucleotides are TGTGCCATCAGTGCACAGGGGGGAGAGACCCAGTACTTC. It is translated as CAISAQGGETQYF.

This clonotype was seen only a few times. The chain joins TRBV14 to TRBJ1-6, with TRBD1 matching over 7 bases. Looked up from germline, CDR1 is SGHDN and CDR2 is FVKESK. Trimming at V came to 5 bases and at J to 13 bases, leaving 5 bases not matched to a gene. CDR3 length: 12 amino acids. CDR3 bases: TGTGCCAGCAGCGGACAGGCAGGCCCCCTCCACTTT. Its translation is CASSGQAGPLHF.

The chain couples TRBV28 to TRBJ2-3; D may be TRBD2 (5 bases). The CDR3 consists of 15 residues. Trimming stripped 3 bases from V and 2 bases from J, with 12 bases between. In germline, CDR1 is MDHEN, CDR2 SYDVKM. The CDR3 DNA reads as TGTGCCAGCAGTTTGGCCCGGAGGAACACAGATACGCAGTATTTT. Its translation is CASSLARRNTDTQYF. The variable domain in full, with the rest retrieved from reference TRBV28 and TRBJ2-3, is DVKVTQSSRYLVKRTGEKVFLECVQDMDHENMFWYRQDPGLGLRLIYFSYDVKMKEKGDIPEGYSVSREKKERFSLILESASTNQTSMYLCASSLARRNTDTQYFGPGTRLTVL.

In this sample, this clonotype turned up many times. V usage is TRBV5-1 and J usage is TRBJ2-4; 14 bases are shared with TRBD2. Germline CDR1 reads SGHRS; CDR2 reads YFSETQ. The CDR3 sequence is 19 residues long. V trimming: 4 bases; J trimming: 1 base; junction bases outside the gene matches: 10. In DNA form, the CDR3 reads TGCGCCAGCAGCAAGGGACTAGCGGGAGCGCAATTCGCCAAAAACATTCAGTACTTC. Protein sequence: CASSKGLAGAQFAKNIQYF. Drawing the rest from reference TRBV5-1 and TRBJ2-4, the complete variable domain is KAGVTQTPRYLIKTRGQQVTLSCSPISGHRSVSWYQQTPGQGLQFLFEYFSETQRNKGNFPGRFSGRQFSNSRSEMNVSTLELGDSALYLCASSKGLAGAQFAKNIQYFGAGTRLSVL.

The gene calls are TRBV28 and TRBJ2-3, with D possibly being TRBD1 (6 bases). Trimming stripped 6 bases from V and 8 bases from J, with 18 bases between. In germline, CDR1 is MDHEN, CDR2 SYDVKM. CDR3 length: 14 amino acids. CDR3 protein: CASSLDTRRGTQYF. For the CDR3, the DNA is TGTGCCAGCAGCCTAGACACCCGCAGGGGTACGCAGTATTTT.

In this sample, this clonotype turned up a few times. V is TRBV20-1 and J is TRBJ1-1; D is ambiguous. Germline V gives CDR1 DFQATT, CDR2 SNEGSKA (reference sequence). This CDR3 contains 14 residues. V lost 6 bases, J lost 0 bases, and 14 bases lay in between. CDR3 nucleotides: TGCAGTGCGGACCCGACACACCTGAACACTGAAGCTTTCTTT. Residues: CSADPTHLNTEAFF.

The V and J genes are TRBV15 and TRBJ2-1; maybe TRBD1 (6 bases). The CDR3 covers 14 residues. CDR1 is LNHNV and CDR2 is YYDKDF in the germline V gene (reference sequence). V dropped 1 base and J dropped 8 bases, with 12 bases sitting between them. CDR3 coding DNA: TGTGCCACCAGCAGAGGGACAGCCAGGGATGAGCAGTTCTTC. Protein: CATSRGTARDEQFF.

The rearrangement links TRBV11-3 to TRBJ2-1; D remains ambiguous. The germline V gene has CDR1 SGHNT and CDR2 YENEEA. The CDR3 consists of 16 residues. V was shortened by 3 bases and J by 0 bases, with 12 bases between the two germline ends. CDR3: CASSFGLLISYNEQFF. The CDR3 DNA sequence: TGTGCCAGCAGCTTTGGCCTCCTCATCTCCTACAATGAGCAGTTCTTC.

This clonotype was counted a few times. The chain has TRBV29-1 and TRBJ1-4; D might be TRBD1 (5 bases). The CDR3 sequence is 12 residues long. Looked up from germline, CDR1 is SQVTM and CDR2 is ANQGSEA. Trimming removed 5 bases from V and 7 bases from J, with 11 bases in between. The CDR3 reads CSVPGGGEKLFF. CDR3 DNA sequence: TGCAGCGTTCCGGGGGGGGGTGAAAAACTGTTTTTT.

This chain joins TRBV12-3 or TRBV12-4 and TRBJ2-1, with 11 bases matching TRBD2. This CDR3 has 15 amino acids. Trimming removed 5 bases from V and 6 bases from J; junction bases left unmatched: 6. The CDR3 nucleotides are TGTGCCAGCAGTACACTAGCGGGAGTGGGCAATGAGCAGTTCTTC. Residues: CASSTLAGVGNEQFF.

This clonotype was seen repeatedly, ten times or more. This chain uses TRBV25-1 with TRBJ2-4; D remains unclear. Deletions cut 1 base from V and 10 bases from J, with 8 bases between. This CDR3 contains 12 residues. Germline-derived CDR1 and CDR2 are MGHDK and SYGVNS. CDR3 in amino acids: CASSESGLIQYF. The CDR3 DNA is TGTGCCAGCAGTGAATCTGGCCTGATTCAGTACTTC.